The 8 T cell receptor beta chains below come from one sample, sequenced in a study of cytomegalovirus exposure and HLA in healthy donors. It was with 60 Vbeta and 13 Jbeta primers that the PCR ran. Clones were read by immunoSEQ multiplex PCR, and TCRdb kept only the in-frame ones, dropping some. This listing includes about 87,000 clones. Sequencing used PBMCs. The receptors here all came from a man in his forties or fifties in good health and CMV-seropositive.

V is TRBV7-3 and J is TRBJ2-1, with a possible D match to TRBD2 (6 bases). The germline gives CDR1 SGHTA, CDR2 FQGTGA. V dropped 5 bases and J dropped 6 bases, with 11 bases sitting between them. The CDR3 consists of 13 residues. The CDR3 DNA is TGTGCCAGCAGCATGGGGACTCTCAATGAGCAGTTCTTC. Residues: CASSMGTLNEQFF. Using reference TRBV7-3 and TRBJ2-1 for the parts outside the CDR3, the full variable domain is GAGVSQTPSNKVTEKGKYVELRCDPISGHTALYWYRQSLGQGPEFLIYFQGTGAADDSGLPNDRFFAVRPEGSVSTLKIQRTERGDSAVYLCASSMGTLNEQFFGPGTRLTVL.

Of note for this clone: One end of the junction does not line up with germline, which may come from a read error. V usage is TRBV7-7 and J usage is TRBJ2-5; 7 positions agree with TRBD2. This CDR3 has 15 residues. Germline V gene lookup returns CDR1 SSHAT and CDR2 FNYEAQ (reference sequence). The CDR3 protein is CASSRGGGRQETQYF. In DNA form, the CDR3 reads TGTGCTAGCAGCCGAGGCGGCGGGAGACAAGAGACCCAGTACTTC.

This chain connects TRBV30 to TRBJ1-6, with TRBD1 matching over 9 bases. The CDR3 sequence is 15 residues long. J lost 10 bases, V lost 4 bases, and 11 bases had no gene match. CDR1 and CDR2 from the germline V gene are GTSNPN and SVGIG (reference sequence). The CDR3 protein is CAWTRLDRGGSPLHF. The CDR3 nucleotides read TGTGCCTGGACCCGATTGGACAGGGGAGGATCACCCCTCCACTTT.

CDR3 residues: CASSELSKGATGATNEKLFF. CDR3 nucleotide sequence: TGTGCCAGCAGTGAACTCAGTAAGGGGGCGACGGGTGCAACTAATGAAAAACTGTTTTTT. The chain uses TRBV6-1 and TRBJ1-4, with 7 bases matching TRBD1. Germline lookup yields CDR1 MNHNS and CDR2 SASEGT. The CDR3 totals 20 residues. J lost 0 bases, V lost 2 bases, and 15 bases had no gene match.

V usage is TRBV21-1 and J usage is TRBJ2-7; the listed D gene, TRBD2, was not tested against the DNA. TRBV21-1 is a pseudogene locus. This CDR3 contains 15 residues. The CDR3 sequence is CASSKELTSGDEQYF. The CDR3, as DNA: TGTGCCAGCAGCAAAGAACTGACTAGCGGGGACGAGCAGTACTTC.

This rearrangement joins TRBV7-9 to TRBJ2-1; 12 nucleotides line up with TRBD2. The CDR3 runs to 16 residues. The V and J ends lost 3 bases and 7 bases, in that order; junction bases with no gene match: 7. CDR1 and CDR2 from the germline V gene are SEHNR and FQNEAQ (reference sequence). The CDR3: CASSFGTSGRWNEQFF. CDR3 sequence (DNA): TGTGCCAGCAGCTTCGGTACTAGCGGGAGGTGGAATGAGCAGTTCTTC.

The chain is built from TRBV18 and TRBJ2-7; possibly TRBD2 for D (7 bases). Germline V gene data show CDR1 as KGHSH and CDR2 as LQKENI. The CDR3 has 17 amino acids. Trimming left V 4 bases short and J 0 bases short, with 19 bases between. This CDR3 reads CASSLWGGAESSYEQYV. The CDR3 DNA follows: TGTGCCAGCTCACTCTGGGGGGGGGCAGAAAGCTCCTACGAGCAGTACGTC.

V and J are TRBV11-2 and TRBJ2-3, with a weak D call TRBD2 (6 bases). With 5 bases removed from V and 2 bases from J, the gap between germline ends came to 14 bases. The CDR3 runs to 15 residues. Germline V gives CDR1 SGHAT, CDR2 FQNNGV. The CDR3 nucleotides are TGTGCCAGCAGCATTAGCGGAGACCTCACAGATACGCAGTATTTT. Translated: CASSISGDLTDTQYF.